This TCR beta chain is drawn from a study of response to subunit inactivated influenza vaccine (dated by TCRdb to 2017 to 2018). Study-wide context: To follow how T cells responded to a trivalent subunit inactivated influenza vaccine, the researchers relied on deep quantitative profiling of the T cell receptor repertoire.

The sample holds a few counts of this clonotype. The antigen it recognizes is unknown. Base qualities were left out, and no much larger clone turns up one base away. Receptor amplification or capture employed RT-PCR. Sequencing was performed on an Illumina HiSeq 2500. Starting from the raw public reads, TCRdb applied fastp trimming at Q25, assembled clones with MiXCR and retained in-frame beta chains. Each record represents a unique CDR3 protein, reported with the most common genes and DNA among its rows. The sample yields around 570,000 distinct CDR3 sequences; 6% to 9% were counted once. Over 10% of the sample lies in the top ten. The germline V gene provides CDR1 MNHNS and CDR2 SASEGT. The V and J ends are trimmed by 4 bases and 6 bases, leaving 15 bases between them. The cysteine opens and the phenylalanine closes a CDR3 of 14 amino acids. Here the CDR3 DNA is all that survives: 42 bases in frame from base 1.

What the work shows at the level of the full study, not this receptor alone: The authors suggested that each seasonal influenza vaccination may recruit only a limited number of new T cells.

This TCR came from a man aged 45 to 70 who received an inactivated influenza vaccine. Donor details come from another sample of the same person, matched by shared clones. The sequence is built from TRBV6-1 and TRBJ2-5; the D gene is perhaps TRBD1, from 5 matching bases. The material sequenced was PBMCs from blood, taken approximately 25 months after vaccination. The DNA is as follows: TGTGCCAGCAGTGTATCTCCAGGGCCTAAGACCCAGTACTTC. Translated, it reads CASSVSPGPKTQYF.